The clone carrying this T cell receptor beta chain was counted a few times. Antigen specificity is unknown. These data are taken from a study of T-cell reconstitution after alpha-beta-depleted transplantation in children. Study-level results: One year post-transplant, T-cell counts and diversity were largely derived from T cells produced anew. The study traced high day-60 TCRbeta diversity in some patients to surviving recipient T cells and thymic progenitors. Alpha-beta T cells about two months after transplant reportedly derived from several hundred expanded graft clones.

Molecular barcoding with unique molecular identifiers was used for the TCRbeta library. A single record per CDR3 protein comes from TCRdb applying MiXCR to the PCR reads. The data hold about 980,000 distinct CDR3 sequences, with roughly 29% observed a single time. V dropped 2 bases and J dropped 6; count of bases not matched to a gene: 9. Per germline, CDR1 SQVTM and CDR2 ANQGSEA. The CDR3 covers 14 residues. V and J are TRBV29-1 and TRBJ1-1; 7 bases are shared with TRBD1. The TCR sequence derives from a boy younger than two who had a stem cell transplant for SCID, so the T cells may come from the graft donor. The sample was PBMCs, mostly from graft donor cells, taken 360 days after TCRalphabeta/CD19-depleted stem cell transplant. CDR3 residues: CSVENRGVFAEAFF. In nucleotides, the CDR3 is TGCAGCGTTGAAAACAGGGGTGTATTCGCTGAAGCTTTCTTT.